Presented here are 2 T cell receptor beta chains from one specimen sequenced in a study of glioma-infiltrating T cells after dendritic cell vaccination. Described time point: after dendritic cell vaccination, including at tumor progression/relapse. Profiled with immunoSEQ multiplex PCR; TCRdb holds only in-frame clones, not every one. The table records 80,000 to 95,000 clones, around 84% of them present only once. Sequencing was performed on blood, taken after dendritic cell vaccination. These receptors were collected from a human donor with glioblastoma.

This chain links TRBV19 with TRBJ2-5, with 8 bases matching TRBD2. CDR1 is LNHDA, CDR2 SQIVND, per germline (reference sequence). V lost 6 bases to trimming and J lost 4 bases; unmatched junction nucleotides: 4. The CDR3 has 13 amino acids. For the CDR3, the DNA is TGTGCCAGTAGGGCCCTAGCGGGAGAGACCCAGTACTTC. This encodes CASRALAGETQYF.

The DNA of the CDR3 is TGTGCCAGCAGCTTAGCAGGCGGGGGTGGCACAGATACGCAGTATTTT. Translated, it gives CASSLAGGGGTDTQYF. This chain connects TRBV7-6 to TRBJ2-3; 7 bases agree with TRBD2. Germline V gene sequence: CDR1 SGHVS, CDR2 FNYEAQ. The CDR3 is 16 amino acids. J lost 1 base, V lost 0 bases, and 4 bases had no gene match.